The entry below describes one T cell receptor (beta chain). Investigators amplified TCR beta CDR3 regions from RNA transcripts. First-round RT-PCR employed HTBI primers, with a second-round multiplex PCR after it. TCRdb reprocessed the multiplex PCR reads with MiXCR, giving one entry per CDR3 protein. Of approximately 640,000 distinct CDR3 sequences in the sample, just over 40% are singletons; the top ten hold more than 2.5%. Germline V gene lookup returns CDR1 ENHRY and CDR2 SYGVKD. Trimming pared 6 bases from V and 0 bases from J, leaving 12 bases between. CDR3 length equals 15 residues. The entry originates in a study of Graves' ophthalmopathy and Graves' hyperthyroidism.

Material: peripheral blood. The sequence came from an adult man with Graves' ophthalmopathy. The rearrangement joins TRBV10-3 to TRBJ2-1, with D perhaps TRBD1 or TRBD2 (5 bases each). The CDR3 is CAISPGTGSYNEQFF. The DNA for the CDR3 is TGTGCCATCAGCCCCGGGACGGGCTCCTACAATGAGCAGTTCTTC.